This passage covers 18 T cell receptor beta chains from one sample sequenced in a study of Ad26.COV2.S vaccination and SARS-CoV-2 variants. Profiling relied on immunoSEQ multiplex PCR, and the TCRdb table lists in-frame clones only, not all of them. The sample shows some 350,000 clones, about nine tenths of them seen only once. Treatment of the sample: roughly 19 received Ad26.COV2.S at low or high dose, single or two shots; about 5 received placebo; per-sample allocation not given. Sampling was done on day 63 after the first vaccine or placebo injection. The sample was peripheral blood, taken in a trial of Ad26.COV2.S vaccine versus placebo. Receptors were obtained from a person aged 18-60 years who received the Ad26.COV2.S COVID-19 vaccine or a placebo.

In regard to this clone: The sample carries other DNA sequences with the same CDR3. The chain recombines TRBV18 with TRBJ1-4; D unresolved. Germline V gene data show CDR1 as KGHSH and CDR2 as LQKENI. This CDR3 is 14 amino acids long. Trimming pared 1 base from V and 3 bases from J, leaving 6 bases between. CDR3 sequence: CASSPQGSNEKLFF. The CDR3 nucleotides are TGTGCCAGCTCACCACAGGGTTCTAATGAAAAACTGTTTTTT.

The rearrangement uses TRBV7-2 and TRBJ2-6, with D perhaps given as TRBD1 or TRBD2 (5 bases each). V lost 5 bases and J lost 2, with 16 bases in between. Germline V gene lookup returns CDR1 SGHTA and CDR2 FQGNSA. The CDR3 spans 17 residues. DNA of the CDR3: TGTGCCAGCAGCCCCCGGGGCTTTGTGGCTGGGGCCAACGTCCTGACTTTC. Encoded protein: CASSPRGFVAGANVLTF.

The gene calls are TRBV6-6 and TRBJ2-1; D is perhaps TRBD2 (6 bases). Trimming pared 5 bases from V and 7 bases from J, leaving 18 bases between. The CDR3 runs 15 residues. CDR1 is MNHNY and CDR2 is SVGAGI in the germline V gene (reference sequence). The CDR3 loop reads CASSVLSRLDNEQFF. CDR3 sequence (DNA): TGTGCCAGCAGTGTCTTGAGCCGACTAGATAATGAGCAGTTCTTC.

This clone was recorded once. The chain carries TRBV25-1 and TRBJ2-1; 12 bases are a match to TRBD1. The CDR3 is 15 residues long. V lost 6 bases to trimming and J lost 5 bases; unmatched junction nucleotides: 5. The germline V gene encodes CDR1 MGHDK and CDR2 SYGVNS. Here the CDR3 reads CASSAGTGGHNEQFF. The CDR3 nucleotides are TGTGCCAGCAGCGCCGGGACAGGGGGCCACAATGAGCAGTTCTTC.

This clone was observed a handful of times. The chain joins TRBV6-2 or TRBV6-3 to TRBJ1-5; D is unclear. V was clipped by 5 bases and J by 1 base, with 12 bases between them. Germline values: CDR1 MNHEY, CDR2 SVGEGT. This CDR3 spans 15 amino acids. The CDR3 sequence: CASSRMVNSNQPQHF. The CDR3 DNA is TGTGCCAGCAGTCGTATGGTAAACAGCAATCAGCCCCAGCATTTT.

V and J are TRBV29-1 and TRBJ2-1; 8 bases line up with TRBD1. Germline V gene data show CDR1 as SQVTM and CDR2 as ANQGSEA. The CDR3 consists of 12 residues. V lost 2 bases to trimming and J lost 9 bases; unmatched junction nucleotides: 3. CDR3 nucleotides: TGCAGCGTTGAAATCAGGGGGCGTGAGCAGTTCTTC. The encoded protein is CSVEIRGREQFF.

The J gene is TRBJ2-5, the V gene TRBV7-9; a possible D gene is TRBD1 (5 bases). The V end was cut by 4 bases, the J end by 1 base, with 16 bases between. Germline CDR1 and CDR2: SEHNR and FQNEAQ (reference sequence). The CDR3 loop spans 16 amino acids. The CDR3 bases are TGTGCCAGCAGCTCCACCCGCAGGGATCCCCAAGAGACCCAGTACTTC. Translation: CASSSTRRDPQETQYF.

The J gene is TRBJ2-1, the V gene TRBV19; weak D call: TRBD2 (5 bases). Between the trimmed V and J ends, which lost 8 bases and 8 bases, there was a span of 19 bases. From germline, CDR1 is LNHDA and CDR2 SQIVND (reference sequence). The CDR3 is 14 residues long. The DNA of the CDR3 is TGTGCCAGTGCCGGAGTACTAGATCTAGATGAGCAGTTCTTC. Protein: CASAGVLDLDEQFF.

The gene calls are TRBV29-1 and TRBJ2-5; 10 bases match TRBD1. Trimming took 5 bases from V and 2 from J; bases not matched to a gene: 2. CDR1 and CDR2 (germline): SQVTM, ANQGSEA. The CDR3 is 13 residues long. CDR3 region: CSVRGQGQETQYF. The CDR3 nucleotides are TGCAGCGTTAGGGGACAGGGGCAAGAGACCCAGTACTTC. The full variable domain, rest sourced from reference TRBV29-1 and TRBJ2-5, is SAVISQKPSRDICQRGTSLTIQCQVDSQVTMMFWYRQQPGQSLTLIATANQGSEATYESGFVIDKFPISRPNLTFSTLTVSNMSPEDSSIYLCSVRGQGQETQYFGPGTRLLVL.

The rearrangement joins TRBV6-1 to TRBJ1-1, with a possible D match to TRBD1 (5 bases). The germline CDR1 and CDR2 sequences are MNHNS and SASEGT. The CDR3 runs 13 residues. V lost 2 bases and J lost 1, with 5 bases in between. The CDR3 DNA sequence: TGTGCCAGCAGTGAAAGGGGGAACACTGAAGCTTTCTTT. Translated: CASSERGNTEAFF.

The V call is TRBV28, the J call TRBJ2-1; 10 nucleotides match TRBD2. Germline CDR1 is MDHEN and CDR2 is SYDVKM. The CDR3 totals 15 residues. V shed 2 bases, J shed 8 bases, and the junction held 6 bases outside the gene matches. CDR3 protein: CASSLRASGGYEQFF. The CDR3 DNA follows: TGTGCCAGCAGTTTACGCGCTAGCGGGGGCTATGAGCAGTTCTTC.

The CDR3 DNA reads TGTGCCAGCAGTTATTTGAATTTAGGGGAGACCCAGTACTTC. Its translation is CASSYLNLGETQYF. V usage is TRBV6-2 or TRBV6-3 and J usage is TRBJ2-5; D is undetermined. V lost 3 bases to trimming and J lost 5 bases, with 13 bases between them. This CDR3 comprises 14 residues. Per germline, CDR1 MNHEY and CDR2 SVGEGT.

The rearrangement links TRBV20-1 to TRBJ2-3; 12 bases map to TRBD2. The CDR3 spans 17 residues. Germline lookup yields CDR1 DFQATT and CDR2 SNEGSKA (reference sequence). V trimming: 3 bases; J trimming: 4 bases; junction bases outside the gene matches: 11. The CDR3 nucleotides read TGCAGTGCTAGTTCGGCTAGCGGGGGGGCCTCGGCAGATACGCAGTATTTT. Residues: CSASSASGGASADTQYF.

This chain links TRBV6-5 with TRBJ2-1, with 12 bases that match TRBD2. Germline values: CDR1 MNHEY, CDR2 SVGAGI. V lost 4 bases and J lost 7; bases outside the gene matches: 5. The CDR3 is 15 amino acids. The CDR3 sequence: CASSSLAGGPNEQFF. The CDR3 region has the DNA TGTGCCAGCAGTTCACTAGCGGGAGGCCCTAATGAGCAGTTCTTC.

The chain couples TRBV18 to TRBJ2-3, with D unresolved. Germline values: CDR1 KGHSH, CDR2 LQKENI. This CDR3 has 15 residues. The V end lost 2 bases, the J end lost 0 bases, and 9 bases lay between the germline ends. CDR3 protein: CASSPIASSTDTQYF. The CDR3 nucleotides are TGTGCCAGCTCACCAATAGCTTCTAGCACAGATACGCAGTATTTT.

The genes are TRBV27 and TRBJ2-1; TRBD2 agrees at 9 bases. Germline V gives CDR1 MNHEY, CDR2 SMNVEV (reference sequence). V trimming: 5 bases; J trimming: 4 bases; junction bases outside the gene matches: 12. The CDR3 totals 17 residues. CDR3 in DNA: TGTGCCAGCAGTAAATTAGCGGGAGTAGGCGGTTACAATGAGCAGTTCTTC. It yields the protein CASSKLAGVGGYNEQFF.

The chain is built from TRBV7-8 and TRBJ1-4, with D unclear. The germline CDR1 and CDR2 sequences are SGHVS and FQNEAQ. V lost 4 bases and J 0 bases, leaving 12 bases between the germline ends. The CDR3 runs 16 residues. For the CDR3, the DNA is TGTGCCAGCAGCTCCCGACGGTTGACAACTAATGAAAAACTGTTTTTT. Translating gives CASSSRRLTTNEKLFF.

The rearrangement joins TRBV6-5 to TRBJ1-1, with no clear D. Germline CDR1 and CDR2: MNHEY and SVGAGI. V was cut by 6 bases and J by 0 bases, with 14 bases left in between. The CDR3 totals 15 residues. CDR3 in DNA: TGTGCCAGCAGATTCAACCACCTTCTGAACACTGAAGCTTTCTTT. Residues: CASRFNHLLNTEAFF.